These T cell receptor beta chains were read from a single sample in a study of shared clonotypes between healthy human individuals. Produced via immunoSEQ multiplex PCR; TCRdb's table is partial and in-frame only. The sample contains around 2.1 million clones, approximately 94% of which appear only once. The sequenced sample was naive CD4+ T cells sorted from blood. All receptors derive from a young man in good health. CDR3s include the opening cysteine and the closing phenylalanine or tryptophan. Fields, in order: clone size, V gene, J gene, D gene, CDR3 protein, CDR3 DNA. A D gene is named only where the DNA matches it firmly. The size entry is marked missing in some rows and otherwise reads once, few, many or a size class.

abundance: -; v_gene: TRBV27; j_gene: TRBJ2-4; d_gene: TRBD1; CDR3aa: CASKQGAANIQYF; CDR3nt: TGTGCCAGCAAACAGGGGGCGGCTAACATTCAGTACTTC
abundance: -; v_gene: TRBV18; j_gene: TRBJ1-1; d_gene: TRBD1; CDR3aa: CASSPRTGELTTEAFF; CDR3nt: TGTGCCAGCTCACCACGGACAGGGGAGTTGACCACTGAAGCTTTCTTT
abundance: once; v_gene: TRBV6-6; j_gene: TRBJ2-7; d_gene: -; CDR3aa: CASSTGLPYEQYF; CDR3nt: TGTGCCAGCAGTACGGGATTACCCTACGAGCAGTACTTC
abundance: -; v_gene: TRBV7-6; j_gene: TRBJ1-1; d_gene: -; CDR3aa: CASSLVPSGANTEAFF; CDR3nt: TGTGCCAGCAGCTTAGTCCCTTCCGGGGCGAACACTGAAGCTTTCTTT
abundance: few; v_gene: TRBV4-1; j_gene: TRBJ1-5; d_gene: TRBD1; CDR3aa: CASRRTGGSNQPQHF; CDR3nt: TGCGCCAGCAGACGGACAGGGGGAAGCAATCAGCCCCAGCATTTT
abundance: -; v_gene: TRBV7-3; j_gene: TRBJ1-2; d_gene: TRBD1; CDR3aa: CASSLGGTGGGYTF; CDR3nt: TGTGCCAGCAGCTTAGGCGGGACAGGGGGTGGCTACACCTTC
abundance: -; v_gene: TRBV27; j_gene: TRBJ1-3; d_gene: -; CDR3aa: CASRRDGGVGNTIYF; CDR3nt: TGTGCCAGCAGGAGGGACGGAGGCGTTGGAAACACCATATATTTT
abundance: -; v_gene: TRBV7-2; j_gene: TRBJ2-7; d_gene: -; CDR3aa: CASSPMSGAYFYEQYF; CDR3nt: TGTGCCAGCAGCCCCATGTCAGGGGCATACTTTTACGAGCAGTACTTC
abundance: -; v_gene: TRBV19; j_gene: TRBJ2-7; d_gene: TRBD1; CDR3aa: CASSSRTGSYEQYF; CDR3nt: TGTGCCAGTAGTTCACGGACAGGCTCCTACGAGCAGTACTTC
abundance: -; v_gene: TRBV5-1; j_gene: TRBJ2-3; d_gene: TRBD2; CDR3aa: CASSLGGLREKDTQYF; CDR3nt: TGCGCCAGCAGCTTGGGAGGTTTGCGGGAGAAAGATACGCAGTATTTT
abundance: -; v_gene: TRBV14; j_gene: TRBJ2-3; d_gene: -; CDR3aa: CASSQGRGTQYF; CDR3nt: TGTGCCAGCAGCCAAGGGAGGGGTACGCAGTATTTT
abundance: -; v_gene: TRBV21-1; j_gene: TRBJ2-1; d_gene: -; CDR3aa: CASSKNKQFYNEQFF; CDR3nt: TGTGCCAGCAGCAAAAATAAACAGTTCTACAATGAGCAGTTCTTC
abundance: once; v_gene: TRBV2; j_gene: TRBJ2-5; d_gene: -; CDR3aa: CASRIDRWERETQYF; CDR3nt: TGTGCCAGCAGGATCGACAGGTGGGAGAGGGAGACCCAGTACTTC
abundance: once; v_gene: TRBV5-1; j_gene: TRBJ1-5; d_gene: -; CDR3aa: CASSGEDPQHF; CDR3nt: TGCGCCAGCAGCGGGGAGGACCCTCAGCATTTT
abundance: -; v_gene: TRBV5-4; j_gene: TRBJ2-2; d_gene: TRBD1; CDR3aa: CASRLDRGATGELFF; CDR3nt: TGTGCCAGCAGGTTGGACAGGGGAGCCACCGGGGAGCTGTTTTTT
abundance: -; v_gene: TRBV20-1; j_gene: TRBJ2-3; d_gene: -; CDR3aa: CSAWFLGTQYF; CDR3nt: TGCAGTGCGTGGTTTTTGGGTACGCAGTATTTT
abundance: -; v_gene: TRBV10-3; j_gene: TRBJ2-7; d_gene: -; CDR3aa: CAISDPGLRYEQYF; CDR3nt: TGTGCCATCAGCGACCCGGGACTCCGCTACGAGCAGTACTTC
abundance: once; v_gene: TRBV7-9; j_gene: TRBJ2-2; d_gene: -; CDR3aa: CASSPSWGGNTGELFF; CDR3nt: TGTGCCAGCAGCCCAAGCTGGGGCGGTAACACCGGGGAGCTGTTTTTT
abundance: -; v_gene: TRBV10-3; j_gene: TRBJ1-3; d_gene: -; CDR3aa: CAASQGGNTIYF; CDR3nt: TGTGCCGCGTCCCAGGGAGGAAACACCATATATTTT
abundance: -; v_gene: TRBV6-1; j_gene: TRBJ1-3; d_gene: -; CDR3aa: CASSELSSGNTIYF; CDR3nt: TGTGCCAGCAGTGAACTGAGCTCTGGAAACACCATATATTTT
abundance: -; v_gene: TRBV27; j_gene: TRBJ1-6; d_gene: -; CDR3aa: CASSLSIRWQTDNSPLHF; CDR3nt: TGTGCCAGCAGTTTATCTATCCGATGGCAGACCGATAATTCACCCCTCCACTTT
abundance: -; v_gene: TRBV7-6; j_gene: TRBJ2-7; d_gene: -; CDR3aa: CASSLGTAYEQYF; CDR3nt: TGTGCCAGCAGCTTAGGGACAGCCTACGAGCAGTACTTC
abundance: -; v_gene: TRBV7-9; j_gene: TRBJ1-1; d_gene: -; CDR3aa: CASSRLRDGNTEAFF; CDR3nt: TGTGCCAGCAGCCGCCTCCGGGACGGAAACACTGAAGCTTTCTTT
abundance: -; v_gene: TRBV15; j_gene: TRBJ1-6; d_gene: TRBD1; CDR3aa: CATSRGGTAPGRSPLHF; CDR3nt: TGTGCCACCAGCAGAGGCGGGACAGCCCCTGGACGTTCACCCCTCCACTTT
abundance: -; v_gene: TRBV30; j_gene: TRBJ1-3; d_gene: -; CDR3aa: CAWSKGSSGNTIYF; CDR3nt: TGTGCCTGGAGCAAAGGCAGCTCTGGAAACACCATATATTTT
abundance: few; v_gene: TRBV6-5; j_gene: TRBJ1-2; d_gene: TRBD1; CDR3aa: CASSRQGTYGYTF; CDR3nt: TGTGCCAGCAGTCGACAGGGGACCTATGGCTACACCTTC
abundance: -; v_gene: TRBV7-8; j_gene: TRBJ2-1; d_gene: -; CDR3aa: CASSFGRGKFF; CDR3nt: TGTGCCAGCAGCTTCGGACGGGGAAAGTTCTTC
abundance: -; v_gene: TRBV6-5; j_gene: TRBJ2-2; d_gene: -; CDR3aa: CASRVLNTGELFF; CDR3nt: TGTGCCAGCCGGGTCCTGAACACCGGGGAGCTGTTTTTT
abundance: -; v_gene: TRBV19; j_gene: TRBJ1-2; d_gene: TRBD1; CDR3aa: CASSRNSGTATNYGYTF; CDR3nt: TGTGCCAGTAGTAGGAACTCCGGGACAGCGACTAACTATGGCTACACCTTC
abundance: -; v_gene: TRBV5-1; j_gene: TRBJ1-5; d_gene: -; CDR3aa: CASGLVPDQPQHF; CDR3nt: TGCGCCAGCGGACTAGTTCCTGATCAGCCCCAGCATTTT
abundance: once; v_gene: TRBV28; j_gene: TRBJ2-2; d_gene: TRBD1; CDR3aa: CASSSRGSGTGKNGELFF; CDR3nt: TGTGCCAGCAGTTCCCGGGGATCGGGGACAGGGAAGAACGGGGAGCTGTTTTTT
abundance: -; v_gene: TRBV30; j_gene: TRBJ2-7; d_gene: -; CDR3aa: CAWSPQNTGPWEQYF; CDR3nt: TGTGCCTGGAGTCCCCAGAACACAGGGCCCTGGGAGCAGTACTTC
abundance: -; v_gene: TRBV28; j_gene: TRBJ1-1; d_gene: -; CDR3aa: CASISPQGLGAFF; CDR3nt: TGTGCCAGCATCAGTCCCCAGGGGCTAGGAGCTTTCTTT
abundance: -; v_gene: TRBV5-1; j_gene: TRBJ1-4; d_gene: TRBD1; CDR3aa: CASTGQGVNEKLFF; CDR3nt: TGCGCCAGCACGGGACAGGGAGTGAATGAAAAACTGTTTTTT
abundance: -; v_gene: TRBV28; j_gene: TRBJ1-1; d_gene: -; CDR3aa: CASSLAQSEAFF; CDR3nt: TGTGCCAGCAGTTTGGCCCAGAGTGAAGCTTTCTTT
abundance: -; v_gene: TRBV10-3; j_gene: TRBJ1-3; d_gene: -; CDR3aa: CAISDRTAGNTIYF; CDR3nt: TGTGCCATCAGTGATCGGACAGCTGGAAACACCATATATTTT
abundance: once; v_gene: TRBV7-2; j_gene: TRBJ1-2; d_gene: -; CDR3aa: CASSLGQAVDGYTF; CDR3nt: TGTGCCAGCAGCTTAGGGCAGGCCGTGGATGGCTACACCTTC
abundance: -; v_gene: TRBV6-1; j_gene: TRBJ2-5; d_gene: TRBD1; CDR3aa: CASSSGTGGETQYF; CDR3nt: TGTGCCAGCAGTTCCGGGACAGGGGGAGAGACCCAGTACTTC
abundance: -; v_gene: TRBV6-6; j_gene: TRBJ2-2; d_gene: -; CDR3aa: CASSYTKGNTGELFF; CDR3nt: TGTGCCAGCAGTTACACGAAGGGCAACACCGGGGAGCTGTTTTTT